Below are 18 T cell receptor beta chains sequenced from a single sample in a study of cytomegalovirus exposure and HLA in healthy donors. PCR primers comprised 60 Vbeta and 13 Jbeta primers. Here immunoSEQ multiplex PCR was the method, and the copy in TCRdb shows in-frame clones only, minus some. Here the sample spans 55,000 to 65,000 clones, around 83% being singletons. The specimen was PBMCs. All receptors derive from a human donor in good health.

Only one count was recorded for this clone. The chain couples TRBV15 to TRBJ2-7; the D gene is possibly TRBD2 (6 bases). Germline-derived CDR1 and CDR2 are LNHNV and YYDKDF (reference sequence). This CDR3 is 15 amino acids long. Trimming cost V 4 bases and J 2 bases, with 15 bases left between them. The CDR3 spells CATSKGRDQTYEQYF. DNA for the CDR3: TGTGCCACCAGCAAGGGGCGGGACCAAACCTACGAGCAGTACTTC.

The rearrangement links TRBV4-2 to TRBJ1-4; no clear D. The CDR3 consists of 15 residues. Germline CDR1 and CDR2: LGHNA and YNFKEQ. V was trimmed by 0 bases and J by 5 bases, leaving 10 bases between them. The CDR3 nucleotides are TGTGCCAGCAGCCAAGAGCCAGGTGCGAATGAAAAACTGTTTTTT. Protein product: CASSQEPGANEKLFF.

The chain carries TRBV7-6 and TRBJ2-2; 7 bases fit TRBD1. The V and J ends lost 2 bases and 3 bases, in that order; junction bases with no gene match: 6. Germline V gives CDR1 SGHVS, CDR2 FNYEAQ. The CDR3 sequence is 16 residues long. The CDR3 DNA sequence: TGTGCCAGCAGCTTAAACAGGGGCTTATACACCGGGGAGCTGTTTTTT. Translation gives CASSLNRGLYTGELFF.

This clone was recorded only once. V is TRBV7-2 and J is TRBJ2-5; 7 positions match TRBD2. Germline trimming cut 6 bases from V and 7 bases from J; bases unmatched to any gene: 8. Per the germline V gene, CDR1 is SGHTA and CDR2 is FQGNSA. CDR3 length: 13 amino acids. The CDR3 region is CASSFLAVGTQYF. DNA of the CDR3: TGTGCCAGCAGTTTCCTAGCGGTGGGGACCCAGTACTTC.

The chain couples TRBV7-2 to TRBJ1-1; 7 bases align to TRBD1. The CDR3 loop spans 17 amino acids. Germline V gives CDR1 SGHTA, CDR2 FQGNSA. V lost 5 bases to trimming and J lost 1 base; unmatched junction nucleotides: 13. CDR3 DNA sequence: TGTGCCAGCAGCACGGGAGGGGGCGGAAAGGGGAACACTGAAGCTTTCTTT. As protein: CASSTGGGGKGNTEAFF. Together with reference TRBV7-2 and TRBJ1-1, the CDR3 gives the full variable domain: GAGVSQSPSNKVTEKGKDVELRCDPISGHTALYWYRQSLGQGLEFLIYFQGNSAPDKSGLPSDRFSAERTGGSVSTLTIQRTQQEDSAVYLCASSTGGGGKGNTEAFFGQGTRLTVV.

This chain links TRBV9 with TRBJ1-6; possible D gene TRBD1, 5 bases. Germline V CDR1 and CDR2: SGDLS, YYNGEE. The CDR3 has 18 residues. V shed 0 bases and J shed 5 bases, with 18 bases lying between them. CDR3 nucleotide sequence: TGTGCCAGCAGCGTAGAGAGCGGGGGAGCAGGAGATAATTCACCCCTCCACTTT. It translates to CASSVESGGAGDNSPLHF.

The rearrangement uses TRBV9 and TRBJ1-1, with D possibly matching TRBD1 (6 bases). Per the germline V gene, CDR1 is SGDLS and CDR2 is YYNGEE. The CDR3 has 13 amino acids. Trimming took 5 bases from V and 1 from J, leaving 9 bases between them. In DNA, the CDR3 is TGTGCCAGCAGTTCCAGGGGGAACACTGAAGCTTTCTTT. It specifies CASSSRGNTEAFF.

CDR3 in amino acids: CASRPAGYRDETQYF. CDR3 DNA sequence: TGTGCCAGCCGACCAGCCGGATACAGGGATGAGACCCAGTACTTC. V and J are TRBV27 and TRBJ2-5; a weak D match, TRBD1 (6 bases). Germline V lookup: CDR1 MNHEY, CDR2 SMNVEV (reference sequence). The CDR3 is made up of 15 amino acids. V lost 8 bases to trimming and J lost 5 bases, with 21 bases between them.

The J gene is TRBJ2-7, the V gene TRBV5-4; 8 bases align to TRBD2. In germline, CDR1 is SGHNT, CDR2 YYREEE (reference sequence). The CDR3 consists of 16 residues. V shed 0 bases and J 0 bases; nucleotides not matched to a gene: 5. DNA of the CDR3: TGTGCCAGCAGCTTGGCGTCGGGGGGGATCTCCTACGAGCAGTACTTC. Amino acid sequence: CASSLASGGISYEQYF.

The chain recombines TRBV7-9 with TRBJ2-2, with 12 bases lining up with TRBD2. Losses at the gene ends were 5 bases for V and 6 bases for J; bases not matched to a gene: 13. Germline assignment: CDR1 SEHNR and CDR2 FQNEAQ (reference sequence). The CDR3 runs to 18 residues. The CDR3 here is CASSPGVRLAGVSGELFF. The CDR3 DNA reads TGTGCCAGCAGCCCCGGGGTTAGACTAGCGGGAGTCTCCGGGGAGCTGTTTTTT.

The J gene is TRBJ2-7, the V gene TRBV18, with D possibly matching TRBD1 (5 bases). Between the trimmed V and J ends, which lost 0 bases and 2 bases, there was a span of 8 bases. This CDR3 contains 14 residues. Germline CDR1 is KGHSH and CDR2 is LQKENI. CDR3 in DNA: TGTGCCAGCTCACCACCGAGGACAACCTACGAGCAGTACTTC. Translated, it gives CASSPPRTTYEQYF.

The chain is built from TRBV29-1 and TRBJ2-1; 7 bases agree with TRBD2. V lost 7 bases to trimming and J lost 2 bases; unmatched junction nucleotides: 2. CDR3 length equals 12 residues. From germline, CDR1 is SQVTM and CDR2 ANQGSEA. CDR3 sequence reads: CSDSGTYNEQFF. The CDR3 coding sequence is TGCAGCGACAGCGGGACCTACAATGAGCAGTTCTTC.

This clone was picked up one time. The J gene is TRBJ2-2, the V gene TRBV4-2; the D gene is possibly TRBD2 (6 bases). Germline V gives CDR1 LGHNA, CDR2 YNFKEQ. V lost 3 bases and J 6 bases, leaving 8 bases between the germline ends. This CDR3 contains 13 residues. The CDR3 protein is CASSQGEAGELFF. The CDR3 DNA sequence: TGTGCCAGCAGCCAGGGGGAGGCCGGGGAGCTGTTTTTT.

This chain connects TRBV2 to TRBJ1-1; D remains unclear. Germline V gene lookup returns CDR1 SNHLY and CDR2 FYNNEI. Trimming shortened V by 7 bases and J by 2 bases, and 11 bases separated the two germline ends. This CDR3 comprises 13 residues. DNA of the CDR3: TGTGCCAGCACCATAACAGTTAACACTGAAGCTTTCTTT. This encodes CASTITVNTEAFF.

A single count supports this clone. This chain uses TRBV29-1 with TRBJ2-4; TRBD1 aligns across 10 bases. V dropped 5 bases and J dropped 8; count of bases not matched to a gene: 6. CDR3 size: 13 residues. CDR1 and CDR2 from the germline V gene are SQVTM and ANQGSEA. CDR3 sequence reads: CSVTRDRGDIQYF. For the CDR3, the DNA is TGCAGCGTTACCCGGGACAGGGGCGACATTCAGTACTTC.

This clone was observed a single time. The rearrangement joins TRBV5-4 to TRBJ2-5; D might be TRBD2 (6 bases). V was pared by 3 bases and J by 0 bases, with 15 bases between. The CDR3 has 16 amino acids. From germline, CDR1 is SGHNT and CDR2 YYREEE (reference sequence). CDR3 sequence: CASSSPNRGNQETQYF. The DNA of the CDR3 is TGTGCCAGCAGCTCCCCAAACCGGGGGAACCAAGAGACCCAGTACTTC. The whole variable domain, remainder taken from reference TRBV5-4 and TRBJ2-5, is ETGVTQSPTHLIKTRGQQVTLRCSSQSGHNTVSWYQQALGQGPQFIFQYYREEENGRGNFPPRFSGLQFPNYSSELNVNALELDDSALYLCASSSPNRGNQETQYFGPGTRLLVL.

This chain links TRBV6-6 with TRBJ2-3; no definite D call. V dropped 2 bases and J dropped 1 base, with 10 bases sitting between them. The CDR3 spans 15 residues. From germline, CDR1 is MNHNY and CDR2 SVGAGI (reference sequence). This CDR3 reads CASSYGRSRTDTQYF. The CDR3 DNA is TGTGCCAGCAGTTACGGTCGTAGTCGCACAGATACGCAGTATTTT.

The sample holds a few counts of this clone. The chain is built from TRBV9 and TRBJ2-1; D is ambiguous. The V and J ends lost 4 bases and 10 bases respectively, with 15 bases between them. Germline lookup yields CDR1 SGDLS and CDR2 YYNGEE. The CDR3 extends over 13 amino acids. The CDR3 region has the DNA TGTGCCAGCAGCCTGCAGGCCCCCACCGAGCAGTTCTTC. This encodes CASSLQAPTEQFF.